Included here is one T cell receptor (beta chain) sequence, with context. The CDR3 is made up of 13 amino acids. V shed 5 bases and J shed 5 bases, with 12 bases lying between them. Germline V gives CDR1 LNHDA, CDR2 SQIVND (reference sequence). This entry is derived from a study of blood T cell repertoires in COVID-19. TCRdb's copy holds only in-frame clones and misses some; the assay was immunoSEQ multiplex PCR. Of around 250,000 clones listed, 85% to 90% are singletons. The J gene is TRBJ2-5, the V gene TRBV19; no reliable D call. The TCR comes from a man aged 50-59 years who had been exposed to COVID-19. Material: PBMCs or T cells enriched from blood (not recorded which). CDR3 sequence: CASSAGAYETQYF. The CDR3 DNA follows: TGTGCCAGTAGTGCAGGCGCGTACGAGACCCAGTACTTC.